The 27 T cell receptor beta chains given below trace back to one sample, sequenced in a study of T cell responses to AZD1222 COVID-19 vaccine. Assay used: immunoSEQ multiplex PCR; TCRdb lists only in-frame clones, some missing. The sample shows 150,000 to 160,000 clones, around 87% of them seen only once. Sequences were derived from peripheral blood, sampled 28 days after the second AZD1222 dose. The receptors were gathered from an adult who received the AZD1222 COVID-19 vaccine.

The chain couples TRBV6-6 to TRBJ1-6, with D uncertain. V dropped 7 bases and J dropped 8 bases, with 15 bases sitting between them. The germline CDR1 and CDR2 sequences are MNHNY and SVGAGI (reference sequence). This CDR3 spans 14 amino acids. Here the CDR3 DNA reads TGTGCCAGCAATCTGGGGTCGCAAGATTCACCCCTCCACTTT. Amino acid sequence: CASNLGSQDSPLHF.

The J gene is TRBJ1-2, the V gene TRBV6-2 or TRBV6-3; D unclear. V shed 5 bases and J shed 2 bases, with 9 bases lying between them. The CDR3 extends over 13 amino acids. CDR1 is MNHEY, CDR2 SVGEGT, per germline. The CDR3 sequence: CASSLGINYGYTF. DNA for the CDR3: TGTGCCAGCAGTCTAGGGATCAACTATGGCTACACCTTC.

The chain carries TRBV6-6 and TRBJ1-5; D uncertain. Trimming left V 7 bases short and J 7 bases short, with 14 bases between. The CDR3 has 13 amino acids. Germline V gene sequence: CDR1 MNHNY, CDR2 SVGAGI (reference sequence). The CDR3 DNA follows: TGTGCCAGCACCTTAAGAGCGGAGCAGCCCCAGCATTTT. This gives the protein CASTLRAEQPQHF.

The chain uses TRBV28 and TRBJ1-1, with D possibly being TRBD1 (6 bases). In germline, CDR1 is MDHEN, CDR2 SYDVKM. Between the trimmed V and J ends, which lost 1 base and 3 bases, there was a span of 9 bases. The CDR3 extends over 14 amino acids. This CDR3 is CASSLYRADTEAFF. The CDR3 DNA reads TGTGCCAGCAGTTTATACAGGGCAGACACTGAAGCTTTCTTT.

The chain couples TRBV4-3 to TRBJ1-1, with D tentatively TRBD1 (6 bases). The V gene's germline CDR1 is LGHNA and CDR2 YSLEER. This CDR3 has 15 residues. V lost 0 bases and J lost 4, with 12 bases in between. In DNA, the CDR3 is TGCGCCAGCAGCCAAGAGTGGGGAGGGGGCACTGAAGCTTTCTTT. Its protein product is CASSQEWGGGTEAFF.

The chain has TRBV7-2 and TRBJ2-2; D remains unclear. CDR3 length equals 15 residues. V lost 4 bases and J lost 6, with 15 bases in between. Germline V gene sequence: CDR1 SGHTA, CDR2 FQGNSA. CDR3 amino acids: CASSSTSTIAGELFF. The CDR3 coding sequence is TGTGCCAGCAGCTCCACCTCCACTATTGCCGGGGAGCTGTTTTTT.

The V gene is TRBV9, the J gene TRBJ2-2; the D gene is possibly TRBD2 (5 bases). The germline CDR1 and CDR2 sequences are SGDLS and YYNGEE. V lost 4 bases and J 7 bases, leaving 8 bases between the germline ends. CDR3 length equals 12 residues. The CDR3 DNA reads TGTGCCAGCAGCCGTGGGAGCGGGGAGCTGTTTTTT. Protein product: CASSRGSGELFF.

The rearrangement links TRBV24-1 to TRBJ2-4, with 12 bases identical to TRBD1. CDR3 length: 17 amino acids. The junction had 4 bases not matched to a gene; V was cut back by 3 bases and J by 2 bases. CDR1 and CDR2 (germline): KGHDR, SFDVKD. The CDR3 here is CATSDGTGGASKNIQYF. DNA of the CDR3: TGTGCCACCAGTGATGGGACAGGGGGCGCCTCCAAAAACATTCAGTACTTC.

This chain links TRBV19 with TRBJ2-1; 8 nucleotides match TRBD2. Per the germline V gene, CDR1 is LNHDA and CDR2 is SQIVND (reference sequence). This CDR3 region has 15 residues. V lost 5 bases and J lost 4; bases outside the gene matches: 7. CDR3 sequence (DNA): TGTGCCAGTAGTCGTCGGGAGGGCCGTTACAATGAGCAGTTCTTC. It specifies CASSRREGRYNEQFF.

V and J are TRBV18 and TRBJ2-3; D gene unclear. The germline V gene encodes CDR1 KGHSH and CDR2 LQKENI. V was pared by 6 bases and J by 3 bases, with 10 bases between. The CDR3 length is 13 residues. The CDR3 DNA is TGTGCCAGCTCCGTGATTGGTACAGATACGCAGTATTTT. It is translated as CASSVIGTDTQYF.

This clone was seen once. The chain has TRBV27 and TRBJ1-4; the match to TRBD1 covers 8 bases. Germline values: CDR1 MNHEY, CDR2 SMNVEV (reference sequence). The CDR3 has 17 residues. Losses at the gene ends were 5 bases for V and 0 bases for J; bases not matched to a gene: 8. The CDR3 DNA reads as TGTGCCAGCAGTGCAAGGACAGGGTGGGCAACTAATGAAAAACTGTTTTTT. It yields the protein CASSARTGWATNEKLFF. Full variable domain (missing parts from reference TRBV27 and TRBJ1-4): EAQVTQNPRYLITVTGKKLTVTCSQNMNHEYMSWYRQDPGLGLRQIYYSMNVEVTDKGDVPEGYKVSRKEKRNFPLILESPSPNQTSLYFCASSARTGWATNEKLFFGSGTQLSVL.

V and J are TRBV6-4 and TRBJ2-1, with TRBD2 as a possible D gene (5 bases). Germline lookup yields CDR1 MRHNA and CDR2 SNTAGT. V was trimmed by 3 bases and J by 9 bases, leaving 12 bases between them. The CDR3 covers 13 residues. As DNA, the CDR3 is TGTGCCAGCAGTGAAGACTCAGAGGGTGAGCAGTTCTTC. Protein product: CASSEDSEGEQFF.

This chain links TRBV29-1 with TRBJ2-5; a possible D gene is TRBD2 (5 bases). The CDR3 length is 12 residues. CDR1 is SQVTM and CDR2 is ANQGSEA in the germline V gene. With 4 bases removed from V and 5 bases from J, the gap between germline ends came to 11 bases. The CDR3: CSVGVGVETQYF. DNA for the CDR3: TGCAGCGTTGGGGTGGGAGTGGAGACCCAGTACTTC.

The chain links TRBV9 to TRBJ2-1, with D tentatively TRBD2 (5 bases). V gave up 0 bases and J gave up 8 bases, with 15 bases separating them. Germline-derived CDR1 and CDR2 are SGDLS and YYNGEE. The CDR3 spans 15 residues. CDR3 region: CASSVALSQRDEQFF. CDR3 coding DNA: TGTGCCAGCAGCGTAGCTCTGAGCCAGAGGGATGAGCAGTTCTTC.

This chain uses TRBV14 with TRBJ1-4; D is unresolved. V was cut by 0 bases and J by 8 bases, with 10 bases left in between. CDR1 and CDR2 (germline): SGHDN, FVKESK. The CDR3 length is 14 residues. The CDR3 protein is CASSQDMRGEKLFF. CDR3 in DNA: TGTGCCAGCAGCCAAGATATGAGAGGGGAAAAACTGTTTTTT.

This clone was counted a single time. This chain connects TRBV5-1 to TRBJ1-1; D not resolved. CDR1 and CDR2 from the germline V gene are SGHRS and YFSETQ. The CDR3 runs to 13 residues. V was pared by 0 bases and J by 4 bases, with 7 bases between. CDR3 residues: CASSLGAGTEAFF. Here the CDR3 DNA reads TGCGCCAGCAGCTTGGGGGCTGGCACTGAAGCTTTCTTT.

The rearrangement joins TRBV4-3 to TRBJ2-5, with 7 bases matching TRBD2. CDR3 length: 16 residues. V trimming: 0 bases; J trimming: 0 bases; junction bases outside the gene matches: 4. CDR1 and CDR2 from the germline V gene are LGHNA and YSLEER. The CDR3 DNA follows: TGCGCCAGCAGCCAAGATTGGGGGGGGTACCAAGAGACCCAGTACTTC. It specifies CASSQDWGGYQETQYF.

V usage is TRBV7-6 and J usage is TRBJ1-5; TRBD1 matches 9 bases. J lost 3 bases, V lost 5 bases, and 11 bases had no gene match. This CDR3 spans 17 amino acids. In germline, CDR1 is SGHVS, CDR2 FNYEAQ. This chain's CDR3 is CASSQSPGTGINQPQHF. The CDR3 nucleotides read TGTGCCAGCAGCCAGAGTCCCGGGACAGGGATCAATCAGCCCCAGCATTTT.

This clone was counted only a few times. The CDR3 DNA reads as TGTGCCAGCAGCCAAGATTGGGGCTCACCCCTCCACTTT. Residues: CASSQDWGSPLHF. The V and J genes are TRBV3-1 (or the pseudogene TRBV3-2) and TRBJ1-6, with D possibly being TRBD1 (5 bases). V lost 0 bases, J lost 10 bases, and 7 bases lay in between. Germline V gene lookup returns CDR1 LGHDT and CDR2 YNNKEL (reference sequence). CDR3 length: 13 amino acids.

The J gene is TRBJ1-4, the V gene TRBV11-2; the match to TRBD1 covers 9 bases. The V gene end was trimmed by 5 bases and the J gene end by 5 bases; junction bases not matched to a gene: 3. Per the germline V gene, CDR1 is SGHAT and CDR2 is FQNNGV. This CDR3 is built from 14 residues. This chain's CDR3 is CASSRQGVNEKLFF. DNA of the CDR3: TGTGCCAGCAGCAGACAGGGGGTAAATGAAAAACTGTTTTTT. The whole variable domain, remainder taken from reference TRBV11-2 and TRBJ1-4, is EAGVAQSPRYKIIEKRQSVAFWCNPISGHATLYWYQQILGQGPKLLIQFQNNGVVDDSQLPKDRFSAERLKGVDSTLKIQPAKLEDSAVYLCASSRQGVNEKLFFGSGTQLSVL.

The chain couples TRBV9 to TRBJ2-2; D is ambiguous. This CDR3 region has 14 residues. Trimming removed 2 bases from V and 6 bases from J, with 11 bases in between. Germline V CDR1 and CDR2: SGDLS, YYNGEE. The DNA for the CDR3 is TGTGCCAGCAGCGTTAGTAGTTTCCCCGGGGAGCTGTTTTTT. Translating gives CASSVSSFPGELFF. Full variable domain (missing parts from reference TRBV9 and TRBJ2-2): DSGVTQTPKHLITATGQRVTLRCSPRSGDLSVYWYQQSLDQGLQFLIQYYNGEERAKGNILERFSAQQFPDLHSELNLSSLELGDSALYFCASSVSSFPGELFFGEGSRLTVL.

The chain is built from TRBV28 and TRBJ2-7, with TRBD1 identical over 7 bases. The ends lost 6 bases at V and 6 bases at J; junction bases unmatched: 11. CDR1 and CDR2 from the germline V gene are MDHEN and SYDVKM. The CDR3 consists of 14 residues. CDR3 nucleotide sequence: TGTGCCAGCAGAACTCAGGGGGAGAACTTCGAGCAGTACTTC. As protein: CASRTQGENFEQYF.

This clone has only one observation. This chain uses TRBV6-1 with TRBJ1-2, with a possible D match to TRBD1 (6 bases). Trimming left V 0 bases short and J 0 bases short, with 14 bases between. CDR3 length: 17 residues. Germline lookup yields CDR1 MNHNS and CDR2 SASEGT. The CDR3 region is CASSEAFRTASNYGYTF. The CDR3, as DNA: TGTGCCAGCAGTGAAGCGTTCAGGACAGCCTCTAACTATGGCTACACCTTC.

The rearrangement joins TRBV6-1 to TRBJ2-6, with 7 nucleotides matching TRBD1. The CDR3 is 19 amino acids. In germline, CDR1 is MNHNS, CDR2 SASEGT. J gave up 0 bases and V 3 bases, and 11 bases lay outside the gene matches. The CDR3 spells CASSEDVQGSHSGANVLTF. The CDR3 DNA follows: TGTGCCAGCAGTGAGGATGTACAGGGGTCTCACTCTGGGGCCAACGTCCTGACTTTC.

The gene calls are TRBV28 and TRBJ2-7; D perhaps matches TRBD2 (5 bases). This CDR3 is built from 13 residues. V was shortened by 7 bases and J by 4 bases, with 14 bases between the two germline ends. Germline CDR1 and CDR2: MDHEN and SYDVKM. The CDR3 DNA sequence: TGTGCCAGCATTAGTGAGGGTCGGTACGAGCAGTACTTC. This sequence encodes CASISEGRYEQYF. The whole variable domain, remainder taken from reference TRBV28 and TRBJ2-7, is DVKVTQSSRYLVKRTGEKVFLECVQDMDHENMFWYRQDPGLGLRLIYFSYDVKMKEKGDIPEGYSVSREKKERFSLILESASTNQTSMYLCASISEGRYEQYFGPGTRLTVT.

The chain combines TRBV19 with TRBJ1-1; 7 nucleotides match TRBD1. The CDR3 totals 15 residues. V was clipped by 7 bases and J by 3 bases; unmatched bases: 11. CDR1 is LNHDA and CDR2 is SQIVND in the germline V gene (reference sequence). The CDR3 reads CASNARGRGDTEAFF. The DNA for the CDR3 is TGTGCCAGTAATGCGAGGGGGCGCGGGGACACTGAAGCTTTCTTT.

The chain employs TRBV2 and TRBJ1-6, with D maybe TRBD1 (6 bases). Trimming took 6 bases from V and 8 from J, leaving 17 bases between them. This CDR3 is built from 15 residues. CDR1 is SNHLY and CDR2 is FYNNEI in the germline V gene. Here the CDR3 DNA reads TGTGCCAGCAGGGAGGGCAGCCACAGGGATTCACCCCTCCACTTT. The encoded protein is CASREGSHRDSPLHF.